What follows are 18 T cell receptor beta chains derived from one specimen sequenced in a study of Graves' ophthalmopathy and Graves' hyperthyroidism. CDR3 regions of TCR beta were amplified from RNA transcripts. First-round RT-PCR with HTBI primers preceded a second-round multiplex PCR. TCRdb ran MiXCR on the multiplex PCR reads and lists one entry per CDR3 protein. The sample holds roughly 700,000 distinct CDR3 sequences; roughly 40% are singletons and the top ten take 40% to 45%. The sequenced material came from peripheral blood. The source is an adult man with Graves' ophthalmopathy.

The J gene is TRBJ2-2, the V gene TRBV2; the D is unclear. The V end lost 3 bases, the J end lost 0 bases, and 8 bases lay between the germline ends. Germline V gene lookup returns CDR1 SNHLY and CDR2 FYNNEI. The CDR3 has 15 amino acids. The CDR3 sequence: CASSDRTPNTGELFF. CDR3 DNA sequence: TGTGCCAGCAGTGACAGGACCCCGAACACCGGGGAGCTGTTTTTT.

This clonotype occurred a few times. This chain joins TRBV28 and TRBJ2-5; possibly TRBD1 for D (5 bases). The germline CDR1 and CDR2 sequences are MDHEN and SYDVKM. Trimming pared 8 bases from V and 5 bases from J, leaving 12 bases between. CDR3 length equals 12 residues. CDR3 sequence (DNA): TGTGCCAGCCGACAGCTCAGGGAGACCCAGTACTTC. Its protein product is CASRQLRETQYF.

About this clonotype itself: Just one base apart from a much larger clone, this may be a read error. The chain employs TRBV2 and TRBJ2-5; 7 bases are a match to TRBD2. This CDR3 contains 15 residues. Germline lookup yields CDR1 SNHLY and CDR2 FYNNEI. With 7 bases clipped from V and 9 bases from J, the junction kept 17 bases outside the gene matches. The CDR3 DNA follows: TGTGCCAGCATAAGGTCGGAAAGGCCACGGGAGGCCCAGTACTTC. Amino acids: CASIRSERPREAQYF.

The chain joins TRBV7-9 to TRBJ2-3; D tentatively reads TRBD1 or TRBD2 (5 bases each). V was shortened by 5 bases and J by 3 bases, with 9 bases between the two germline ends. Looked up from germline, CDR1 is SEHNR and CDR2 is FQNEAQ (reference sequence). The CDR3 spans 13 residues. The CDR3 reads CASSPEGTDTQYF. The CDR3 DNA sequence: TGTGCCAGCAGCCCCGAGGGGACAGATACGCAGTATTTT. Full variable domain (rest looked up from reference TRBV7-9 and TRBJ2-3): DTGVSQNPRHKITKRGQNVTFRCDPISEHNRLYWYRQTLGQGPEFLTYFQNEAQLEKSRLLSDRFSAERPKGSFSTLEIQRTEQGDSAMYLCASSPEGTDTQYFGPGTRLTVL.

The V call is TRBV13, the J call TRBJ1-1; D is perhaps TRBD1 (5 bases). Deletions cut 0 bases from V and 6 bases from J, with 11 bases between. Germline CDR1 reads PRHDT; CDR2 reads FYEKMQ (reference sequence). The CDR3 extends over 14 amino acids. The CDR3 reads CASSLGRVGSEAFF. CDR3 sequence (DNA): TGTGCCAGCAGCTTAGGCAGGGTGGGCTCTGAAGCTTTCTTT.

The chain links TRBV6-8 to TRBJ1-5; D remains unclear. V was trimmed by 6 bases and J by 0 bases, leaving 9 bases between them. The CDR3 is 14 residues long. Germline V gene lookup returns CDR1 MNHGY and CDR2 SAAAGT. The CDR3 DNA follows: TGTGCCAGCAGGACATCCTATAGCAATCAGCCCCAGCATTTT. Amino acid sequence: CASRTSYSNQPQHF.

The V gene is TRBV15, the J gene TRBJ2-7; D unresolved. The CDR3 has 16 amino acids. V was clipped by 3 bases and J by 2 bases, with 17 bases between them. Germline values: CDR1 LNHNV, CDR2 YYDKDF (reference sequence). In DNA, the CDR3 is TGTGCCACCAGCAGGATACTGGATATGAGGACCTACGAGCAGTACTTC. Translated, it gives CATSRILDMRTYEQYF.

The chain joins TRBV9 to TRBJ1-6; TRBD1 matches at 9 bases. The CDR3 consists of 15 residues. V was clipped by 4 bases and J by 7 bases; unmatched bases: 6. In germline, CDR1 is SGDLS, CDR2 YYNGEE. CDR3 nucleotides: TGTGCCAGCAGCCCGGACAGGGGCAAAAATTCACCCCTCCACTTT. It specifies CASSPDRGKNSPLHF.

This clonotype was seen a handful of times. The rearrangement joins TRBV7-9 to TRBJ1-2, with 9 positions matching TRBD1. V was clipped by 6 bases and J by 1 base; unmatched bases: 12. Germline lookup yields CDR1 SEHNR and CDR2 FQNEAQ (reference sequence). The CDR3 has 17 amino acids. Here the CDR3 DNA reads TGTGCCAGCAGTGCTGAGGACAGGGGACGCCGTAACTATGGCTACACCTTC. Translating gives CASSAEDRGRRNYGYTF. Full variable domain (outside the CDR3, taken from reference TRBV7-9 and TRBJ1-2): DTGVSQNPRHKITKRGQNVTFRCDPISEHNRLYWYRQTLGQGPEFLTYFQNEAQLEKSRLLSDRFSAERPKGSFSTLEIQRTEQGDSAMYLCASSAEDRGRRNYGYTFGSGTRLTVV.

This chain connects TRBV7-9 to TRBJ2-7; D remains unclear. V was cut by 3 bases and J by 6 bases, with 12 bases left in between. Per the germline V gene, CDR1 is SEHNR and CDR2 is FQNEAQ (reference sequence). The CDR3 has 13 amino acids. The CDR3 DNA follows: TGTGCCAGCAGCTTGGCCTCCCACAGCGAGCAGTACTTC. Translating gives CASSLASHSEQYF.

This clonotype appeared many times. This sequence joins TRBV12-3 or TRBV12-4 and TRBJ1-6, with D possibly TRBD1 on 6 matching bases. The CDR3 covers 13 residues. V was trimmed by 6 bases and J by 10 bases, leaving 13 bases between them. The CDR3 DNA reads as TGTGCCAGCAGACCAGGGGAAGGGTCACCCCTCCACTTT. Its protein product is CASRPGEGSPLHF.

The chain's CDR3 is CASSHKGLVQYF. CDR3 DNA: TGTGCCAGCAGCCATAAGGGGCTTGTGCAGTACTTC. The J gene is TRBJ2-7, the V gene TRBV6-6; possible D gene TRBD1, 5 bases. The CDR3 loop spans 12 amino acids. Germline CDR1 is MNHNY and CDR2 is SVGAGI (reference sequence). Trimming removed 6 bases at V and 9 bases at J, with 15 bases between.

The chain joins TRBV5-1 to TRBJ2-7; 8 bases map to TRBD2. Germline V gene sequence: CDR1 SGHRS, CDR2 YFSETQ. CDR3 length: 15 residues. With V trimmed by 0 bases and J by 3 bases, 5 bases remained unmatched. CDR3 in amino acids: CASSLAGGGDYEQYF. Here the CDR3 DNA reads TGCGCCAGCAGCTTGGCCGGGGGGGGAGACTACGAGCAGTACTTC.

This clonotype was picked up a small number of times. The rearrangement links TRBV2 to TRBJ1-6; tentative D call: TRBD1 (5 bases). This CDR3 is 15 amino acids long. V shed 5 bases and J shed 5 bases, with 13 bases lying between them. Germline V CDR1 and CDR2: SNHLY, FYNNEI. CDR3 in DNA: TGTGCCAGCAGTTACGGGACCAGGGATAATTCACCCCTCCACTTT. As protein: CASSYGTRDNSPLHF. Together with reference TRBV2 and TRBJ1-6, the CDR3 gives the full variable domain: EPEVTQTPSHQVTQMGQEVILRCVPISNHLYFYWYRQILGQKVEFLVSFYNNEISEKSEIFDDQFSVERPDGSNFTLKIRSTKLEDSAMYFCASSYGTRDNSPLHFGNGTRLTVT.

J is TRBJ2-7 and V is TRBV19; 7 bases are a match to TRBD2. With V trimmed by 2 bases and J by 5 bases, 9 bases remained unmatched. This CDR3 comprises 15 residues. Germline lookup yields CDR1 LNHDA and CDR2 SQIVND (reference sequence). The CDR3 loop reads CASSINPGGFDEQYF. In DNA, the CDR3 is TGTGCCAGTAGTATAAACCCCGGGGGGTTCGACGAGCAGTACTTC.

The genes are TRBV9 and TRBJ2-5; 8 nucleotides align to TRBD2. J was trimmed by 5 bases and V by 4 bases; bases with no gene match: 7. The V gene's germline CDR1 is SGDLS and CDR2 YYNGEE. The CDR3 extends over 14 amino acids. The CDR3 coding sequence is TGTGCCAGCAGCTCTTTAGCGGGGCGCGAGACCCAGTACTTC. Its translation: CASSSLAGRETQYF.

This sequence joins TRBV29-1 and TRBJ2-7; D is possibly TRBD2 (5 bases). The V and J ends lost 8 bases and 3 bases respectively, with 14 bases between them. The CDR3 extends over 12 amino acids. Germline loops: CDR1 SQVTM, CDR2 ANQGSEA. CDR3 protein: CSSDELVYEQYF. In DNA form, the CDR3 reads TGCAGCTCGGACGAACTAGTCTACGAGCAGTACTTC.

The chain carries TRBV25-1 and TRBJ2-2; D unresolved. The CDR3 length is 13 residues. Per the germline V gene, CDR1 is MGHDK and CDR2 is SYGVNS. V lost 5 bases, J lost 4 bases, and 8 bases lay in between. As DNA, the CDR3 is TGTGCCAGCAGTCCCTGGGCCACCGGGGAGCTGTTTTTT. It translates to CASSPWATGELFF.